The 9 T cell receptor beta chains below all came from one sample that was sequenced in a study of T cell responses to AZD1222 COVID-19 vaccine. Measured with immunoSEQ multiplex PCR; TCRdb has only the in-frame clones, and not every one. Of approximately 60,000 clones in the sample, roughly 82% were seen once. This material consisted of peripheral blood, taken on day 0 of AZD1222 vaccination. These TCRs come from an adult in good health.

The chain uses TRBV7-8 and TRBJ2-3; 7 positions agree with TRBD1. This CDR3 is 15 amino acids long. Trimming at V came to 4 bases and at J to 2 bases, leaving 6 bases not matched to a gene. Germline values: CDR1 SGHVS, CDR2 FQNEAQ. The CDR3 DNA reads as TGTGCCAGCAGCTGGGGGACAGCGTACACAGATACGCAGTATTTT. This gives the protein CASSWGTAYTDTQYF. Variable domain in full (rest from reference TRBV7-8 and TRBJ2-3): GAGVSQSPRYKVAKRGQDVALRCDPISGHVSLFWYQQALGQGPEFLTYFQNEAQLDKSGLPSDRFFAERPEGSVSTLKIQRTQQEDSAVYLCASSWGTAYTDTQYFGPGTRLTVL.

CDR3 in DNA: TGTGCCAGCAGTTACTCGATGGTTGTTATGAACACTGAAGCTTTCTTT. This codes for CASSYSMVVMNTEAFF. The genes are TRBV6-2 or TRBV6-3 and TRBJ1-1; no clear D gene. Germline CDR1 is MNHEY and CDR2 is SVGEGT. Trimming stripped 0 bases from V and 0 bases from J, with 11 bases between. The CDR3 spans 16 residues.

The chain links TRBV23-1 to TRBJ2-3; TRBD2 is a possible D gene (5 bases). TRBV23-1 is an ORF, and what it does is uncertain. The CDR3 has 19 amino acids. Trimming stripped 2 bases from V and 6 bases from J, with 27 bases between. The CDR3 loop is CASSQPWVRVRGCPDTQYF. CDR3 DNA sequence: TGCGCCAGCAGTCAACCATGGGTCCGCGTCCGCGGGTGCCCGGATACGCAGTATTTT.

Remarks on this clone: This CDR3 is also generated by other DNA sequences in the sample. This rearrangement joins TRBV28 to TRBJ1-5; D gene ambiguous. Germline values: CDR1 MDHEN, CDR2 SYDVKM. With 3 bases removed from V and 1 base from J, the gap between germline ends came to 4 bases. This CDR3 region has 13 residues. The CDR3 DNA follows: TGTGCCAGCAGTTTGGACAGCAATCAGCCCCAGCATTTT. It translates to CASSLDSNQPQHF.

In this sample, this clone turned up a few times. The J gene is TRBJ1-2, the V gene TRBV7-9; D is unclear. From germline, CDR1 is SEHNR and CDR2 FQNEAQ (reference sequence). The CDR3 consists of 11 residues. Trimming left V 5 bases short and J 5 bases short, with 6 bases between. The CDR3 DNA sequence: TGTGCCAGCAGCGGACGTTATGGCTACACCTTC. Translated: CASSGRYGYTF.

The J gene is TRBJ2-3, the V gene TRBV2; 9 bases are shared with TRBD2. V shed 4 bases, J shed 5 bases, and the junction held 10 bases outside the gene matches. This CDR3 spans 16 amino acids. Germline loops: CDR1 SNHLY, CDR2 FYNNEI. The CDR3 is CASSAISGSPKDTQYF. The CDR3 DNA reads TGTGCCAGCAGTGCGATTAGCGGGAGTCCGAAAGATACGCAGTATTTT. The full variable domain, rest sourced from reference TRBV2 and TRBJ2-3, is EPEVTQTPSHQVTQMGQEVILRCVPISNHLYFYWYRQILGQKVEFLVSFYNNEISEKSEIFDDQFSVERPDGSNFTLKIRSTKLEDSAMYFCASSAISGSPKDTQYFGPGTRLTVL.

The J gene is TRBJ2-4, the V gene TRBV6-2 or TRBV6-3; 8 bases are shared with TRBD1. This CDR3 is built from 15 residues. Unmatched junction bases numbered 10, after V lost 4 bases and J lost 8 bases. Germline CDR1 and CDR2: MNHEY and SVGEGT. This CDR3 reads CASSSLTGARYIQYF. The CDR3 DNA follows: TGTGCCAGCAGTTCCCTGACAGGGGCCCGGTACATTCAGTACTTC.

V usage is TRBV19 and J usage is TRBJ2-6; D is unclear. CDR3 size: 16 residues. Germline V gene data show CDR1 as LNHDA and CDR2 as SQIVND (reference sequence). Trimming removed 7 bases from V and 4 bases from J, with 17 bases in between. This CDR3 reads CASTSPRGPGANVLTF. CDR3 nucleotides: TGTGCCAGTACCTCCCCGAGAGGCCCCGGGGCCAACGTCCTGACTTTC.

This chain connects TRBV14 to TRBJ2-1; a weak D match, TRBD2 (5 bases). CDR3 size: 17 residues. CDR1 and CDR2 (germline): SGHDN, FVKESK. Trimming took off 2 bases at V and 0 bases at J, with 14 bases between the two ends. The CDR3 DNA reads as TGTGCCAGCAGCCAACCACTAGACCTGAGCTCCTACAATGAGCAGTTCTTC. Its translation is CASSQPLDLSSYNEQFF.